The clone carrying this T cell receptor beta chain was detected only a few times. Its antigen is not identified. The data derive from a study of T cell repertoires in cytomegalovirus infection. Overall study: CMV epitopes that were recently identified and HLA-C-restricted were used alongside well-studied HLA-B-restricted ones.

TCRdb analysed the reads with MiXCR anew, one entry per CDR3 protein. Counted here are hundreds of thousands of distinct CDR3 sequences, 30% to 35% occurring once; the ten biggest clones make up around a sixth. Trimming removed 0 bases at V and 4 bases at J, with 11 bases between. The CDR3 runs 15 residues. The germline V gene has CDR1 MNHNS and CDR2 SASEGT. The TCR originated in a human donor in good health (CMV status not recorded). Some clones in this sample may be carry-over from other donors' samples. The J gene is TRBJ2-3, the V gene TRBV6-1; D is undetermined. The starting material was cultured PBMCs, obtained from culture after CMV antigen stimulation. The CDR3 loop is CASSEAGPPADTQYF. Here the CDR3 DNA reads TGTGCCAGCAGTGAAGCTGGACCGCCCGCAGATACGCAGTATTTT.